The rows below give T cell receptor beta chains drawn from one sample of a study of control samples from healthy donors and cancer patients. The protocol was immunoSEQ multiplex PCR, while the TCRdb copy is restricted to in-frame clones and leaves out a portion. The specimen's table records about 200,000 clones. Source material: blood. All receptors derive from a woman between 25 and 40 years old in good health. Both conserved end residues are trimmed from each CDR3. The order of the fields is V gene, J gene, D gene, CDR3 protein. D genes are given only for firm matches.

V: TRBV6-4; J: TRBJ2-1; D: -; CDR3: ASSDWNEQF
V: TRBV6-2/TRBV6-3; J: TRBJ1-2; D: -; CDR3: ASSSPGVDRGGGLYGYT
V: TRBV7-9; J: TRBJ2-7; D: TRBD1; CDR3: ASSPRSGTGGGPTYEQY
V: TRBV29-1; J: TRBJ1-2; D: -; CDR3: SVEEGSYGYT
V: TRBV4-1; J: TRBJ2-1; D: -; CDR3: ASSQDSEQF
V: TRBV6-5; J: TRBJ2-7; D: TRBD1; CDR3: ASSYSTGQGYEQY
V: TRBV4-1; J: TRBJ1-6; D: -; CDR3: ASSQGLGVNSPLH
V: TRBV28; J: TRBJ1-5; D: TRBD1; CDR3: ASRVRGLGNQPQH
V: TRBV2; J: TRBJ2-2; D: TRBD2; CDR3: ASSAVTSGWTGELF
V: TRBV11-3; J: TRBJ1-1; D: -; CDR3: ASSWDGTNTEAF
V: TRBV5-1; J: TRBJ2-1; D: TRBD1; CDR3: ASSNAGTGGNEQF
V: TRBV5-1; J: TRBJ1-1; D: -; CDR3: ASSLTLVNTEAF
V: TRBV29-1; J: TRBJ2-3; D: -; CDR3: SVEGYDTQY
V: TRBV20-1; J: TRBJ1-5; D: -; CDR3: SASGGTGQPQH
V: TRBV27; J: TRBJ2-7; D: -; CDR3: ASSFALPGSYEQY
V: TRBV19; J: TRBJ2-5; D: TRBD2; CDR3: ATKTSGGPQETQY
V: TRBV19; J: TRBJ2-7; D: -; CDR3: ASSIRSGKRYEQY
V: TRBV5-1; J: TRBJ2-1; D: TRBD2; CDR3: ASRPRLALYNEQF
V: TRBV11-2; J: TRBJ2-5; D: TRBD1; CDR3: ATDRGQETQY
V: TRBV4-2; J: TRBJ2-7; D: -; CDR3: ASSQESGSFYEQY
V: TRBV27; J: TRBJ2-7; D: TRBD2; CDR3: ASSLTGGRTYEQY
V: TRBV7-9; J: TRBJ1-5; D: -; CDR3: ASSLSENQPQH
V: TRBV20-1; J: TRBJ2-1; D: -; CDR3: SASLGFDYNEQF
V: TRBV2; J: TRBJ1-3; D: -; CDR3: ASSAPSSGNTIY
V: TRBV18; J: TRBJ2-7; D: TRBD2; CDR3: ASSPPETSRDEQY
V: TRBV5-1; J: TRBJ2-2; D: TRBD1; CDR3: ASSRNPGTGGTGELF
V: TRBV3-1/TRBV3-2; J: TRBJ2-7; D: TRBD1; CDR3: ASSQKRTGTYEQY
V: TRBV6-5; J: TRBJ2-7; D: TRBD1; CDR3: ASSYSIQGFTYEQY
V: TRBV28; J: TRBJ1-1; D: TRBD1; CDR3: ASSSHGTATEAF
V: TRBV19; J: TRBJ1-1; D: -; CDR3: ASSIGRSAEAF
V: TRBV2; J: TRBJ1-2; D: -; CDR3: ASSEYSTDNGYT
V: TRBV23-1; J: TRBJ1-1; D: TRBD1; CDR3: ASSHSSGQGELVNTEAF
V: TRBV14; J: TRBJ2-7; D: -; CDR3: ASSQGGLWEQY